Each of the 27 T cell receptor beta chains below was sequenced from the same sample in a study of Graves' ophthalmopathy and Graves' hyperthyroidism. TCR beta CDR3 amplification used RNA transcripts. The workflow started with a first-round RT-PCR run with HTBI primers and then moved on to a second-round multiplex PCR. TCRdb re-called the multiplex PCR reads through MiXCR, storing one row per CDR3 protein. The sample carries 400,000 or so distinct CDR3 sequences, roughly 17% recorded once. Input material: peripheral blood. The receptors shown here come from an adult woman with stable Graves' hyperthyroidism.

The rearrangement uses TRBV15 and TRBJ1-5, with 7 bases that match TRBD1. Germline V CDR1 and CDR2: LNHNV, YYDKDF (reference sequence). CDR3 length: 16 residues. Losses at the gene ends were 3 bases for V and 6 bases for J; bases not matched to a gene: 11. The CDR3 is CATSSSSGQQSQPQHF. CDR3 DNA: TGTGCCACCAGCAGCTCCTCGGGACAGCAGAGTCAGCCCCAGCATTTT.

The chain uses TRBV11-2 and TRBJ2-5, with 10 bases that match TRBD1. Looked up from germline, CDR1 is SGHAT and CDR2 is FQNNGV. V trimming: 3 bases; J trimming: 5 bases; junction bases outside the gene matches: 6. The CDR3 sequence is 15 residues long. The CDR3 DNA follows: TGTGCCAGCAGCTTCGGACAGGGGGAGCCGGAGACCCAGTACTTC. This sequence encodes CASSFGQGEPETQYF.

This clonotype was counted at least ten times. The V and J genes are TRBV6-5 and TRBJ1-2, with 8 nucleotides matching TRBD1. Trimming removed 6 bases from V and 4 bases from J; junction bases left unmatched: 7. Germline CDR1 reads MNHEY; CDR2 reads SVGAGI. The CDR3 has 14 amino acids. The CDR3 coding sequence is TGTGCCAGCAGGTACGGACAGGGCTCCTATGGCTACACCTTC. Protein: CASRYGQGSYGYTF.

This rearrangement joins TRBV12-3 or TRBV12-4 to TRBJ1-5, with D tentatively TRBD1 (5 bases). The CDR3 sequence is 13 residues long. V lost 5 bases and J lost 4, with 9 bases in between. The CDR3 nucleotides are TGTGCCAGCAGTGACGGGGCGAATCAGCCCCAGCATTTT. Amino acid sequence: CASSDGANQPQHF.

This clonotype showed up many times. The chain is built from TRBV19 and TRBJ2-7; D is perhaps TRBD1 or TRBD2 (6 bases each). The CDR3 runs 14 residues. The V end lost 1 base, the J end lost 4 bases, and 11 bases lay between the germline ends. Germline V gene sequence: CDR1 LNHDA, CDR2 SQIVND (reference sequence). The CDR3 region is CASSIAGASYEQYF. As DNA, the CDR3 is TGTGCCAGTAGTATAGCGGGGGCATCGTACGAGCAGTACTTC.

This clonotype was counted between two and nine times. The chain couples TRBV30 to TRBJ1-2, with 8 bases matching TRBD1. The CDR3 has 12 residues. V lost 1 base to trimming and J lost 11 bases; unmatched junction nucleotides: 6. Germline values: CDR1 GTSNPN, CDR2 SVGIG (reference sequence). As DNA, the CDR3 is TGTGCCTGGAGTGCGACAGGGGACAGATACACCTTC. Encoded protein: CAWSATGDRYTF.

This clonotype was observed many times. The V and J genes are TRBV12-5 and TRBJ1-5, with D uncertain. Germline V lookup: CDR1 LGHNT, CDR2 FRNRAP. There are 16 residues in the CDR3. With 4 bases removed from V and 5 bases from J, the gap between germline ends came to 18 bases. The CDR3 region has the DNA TGTGCTAGTGGTTCGCTAACGGATCGTCCTGATCAGCCCCAGCATTTT. This sequence encodes CASGSLTDRPDQPQHF.

This clonotype appeared many times. The J gene is TRBJ2-5, the V gene TRBV28, with a possible D match to TRBD2 (6 bases). The ends were cut back, 9 bases at V and 7 bases at J, with 18 bases in the middle. This CDR3 has 13 residues. Germline CDR1 reads MDHEN; CDR2 reads SYDVKM. CDR3 in DNA: TGTGCCAGTAATGGTGGGGGAGGTGTGACCCAGTACTTC. Its translation: CASNGGGGVTQYF.

As for this clonotype: This is likely a read error, given that the CDR3 carries no conserved phenylalanine or tryptophan at its end. This chain connects TRBV12-3 or TRBV12-4 to TRBJ1-1; D is ambiguous. Trimming shortened V by 5 bases and J by 11 bases, and 15 bases separated the two germline ends. This CDR3 comprises 12 residues. CDR3 DNA: TGTGCCAGCAGTGTCGACATATATCGTGCTTTCTAT. As protein: CASSVDIYRAFY.

In regard to this clonotype: A clone one base away is much larger, so this may be a read error. This is likely a read error, given that the CDR3 carries no conserved phenylalanine or tryptophan at its end. V usage is TRBV2 and J usage is TRBJ1-1; D is unresolved. The CDR3 length is 13 residues. The germline CDR1 and CDR2 sequences are SNHLY and FYNNEI. CDR3 nucleotides: TGTGCCACCAGTGCCACACCGGTCGGGGAAGCTTTCTAT. Protein: CATSATPVGEAFY.

In its sample, this clonotype was seen many times. The chain uses TRBV6-5 and TRBJ1-5, with 8 bases fitting TRBD1. V was clipped by 6 bases and J by 0 bases; unmatched bases: 10. CDR1 is MNHEY, CDR2 SVGAGI, per germline. This CDR3 has 17 residues. CDR3 loop: CASRATTGAHSNQPQHF. CDR3 DNA sequence: TGTGCCAGCAGGGCAACGACAGGGGCCCATAGCAATCAGCCCCAGCATTTT.

This clonotype was seen many times. This chain links TRBV6-6 with TRBJ2-5, with 10 positions matching TRBD2. From germline, CDR1 is MNHNY and CDR2 SVGAGI (reference sequence). Germline trimming cut 6 bases from V and 5 bases from J; bases unmatched to any gene: 27. This CDR3 has 21 residues. CDR3 loop: CASSTPGPRRLAGVPVETQYF. In DNA form, the CDR3 reads TGTGCCAGCAGCACACCCGGCCCCCGCCGGCTAGCGGGAGTCCCCGTGGAGACCCAGTACTTC.

In this sample, this clonotype turned up many times. The chain is built from TRBV28 and TRBJ1-1; D remains ambiguous. The ends were cut back, 5 bases at V and 1 base at J, with 20 bases in the middle. CDR1 MDHEN and CDR2 SYDVKM come from the germline V gene. The CDR3 sequence is 17 residues long. The CDR3 region has the DNA TGTGCCAGCAGTACTAGGACTCACAGACTTGGGAACACTGAAGCTTTCTTT. This encodes CASSTRTHRLGNTEAFF.

This clonotype was observed at least ten times. The genes are TRBV7-8 and TRBJ1-2; TRBD1 aligns across 8 bases. Germline V gene data show CDR1 as SGHVS and CDR2 as FQNEAQ. The V and J ends lost 0 bases and 8 bases, in that order; junction bases with no gene match: 8. The length of the CDR3 is 15 residues. CDR3 DNA: TGTGCCAGCAGCTTAGCAGCAGGGGGCATGGCCGGCTACACCTTC. It is translated as CASSLAAGGMAGYTF.

This clonotype was counted at least ten times. The rearrangement joins TRBV12-3 or TRBV12-4 to TRBJ2-7; possibly TRBD1 for D (6 bases). The V end was cut by 5 bases, the J end by 4 bases, with 15 bases between. The CDR3 sequence is 14 residues long. CDR3 residues: CASSQAGVVYEQYF. CDR3 nucleotides: TGTGCCAGCAGTCAGGCAGGGGTCGTTTACGAGCAGTACTTC.

This clonotype came up many times. J is TRBJ1-2 and V is TRBV4-1; no firm D call. V was clipped by 0 bases and J by 4 bases, with 12 bases between them. The germline V gene encodes CDR1 MGHRA and CDR2 YSYEKL. The CDR3 is 15 amino acids. Here the CDR3 DNA reads TGCGCCAGCAGCCAAGATCCTAAGGCAGGCTATGGCTACACCTTC. Protein sequence: CASSQDPKAGYGYTF.

This clonotype was seen ten or more times. The rearrangement joins TRBV12-3 or TRBV12-4 to TRBJ2-1; the match to TRBD2 covers 9 bases. The CDR3 consists of 17 residues. With V trimmed by 7 bases and J by 0 bases, 10 bases remained unmatched. The CDR3 reads CASTNGGRVASYNEQFF. In DNA, the CDR3 is TGTGCCAGCACTAACGGCGGGAGGGTAGCCTCCTACAATGAGCAGTTCTTC.

Many counts were recorded for this clonotype. Here the CDR3 DNA reads TGTGCCAGCAGTCGGACGGACACTGAAGCTTTCTTT. Its translation: CASSRTDTEAFF. The gene calls are TRBV28 and TRBJ1-1; D remains unclear. The CDR3 is 12 amino acids. From germline, CDR1 is MDHEN and CDR2 SYDVKM. The germline V and J ends were trimmed by 5 bases and 3 bases, with 7 bases remaining between them. The variable domain in full, with the rest retrieved from reference TRBV28 and TRBJ1-1, is DVKVTQSSRYLVKRTGEKVFLECVQDMDHENMFWYRQDPGLGLRLIYFSYDVKMKEKGDIPEGYSVSREKKERFSLILESASTNQTSMYLCASSRTDTEAFFGQGTRLTVV.

The V gene is TRBV12-3 or TRBV12-4, the J gene TRBJ1-1, with D hard to call. This CDR3 comprises 12 residues. Trimming shortened V by 1 base and J by 9 bases, and 9 bases separated the two germline ends. CDR3: CASSLGGQKAFF. CDR3 DNA: TGTGCCAGCAGTTTAGGGGGTCAAAAAGCTTTCTTT.

This clonotype was detected ten times or more. The chain couples TRBV5-1 to TRBJ1-6; D is undetermined. The CDR3 has 14 amino acids. Germline V gives CDR1 SGHRS, CDR2 YFSETQ. Deletions cut 7 bases from V and 0 bases from J, with 8 bases between. The CDR3 reads CASGPDSYNSPLHF. The CDR3 DNA follows: TGCGCCAGCGGACCTGACTCCTATAATTCACCCCTCCACTTT.

This chain links TRBV20-1 with TRBJ2-2, with 8 bases fitting TRBD1. After removal of 1 base from V and 2 bases from J, the junction contained 3 bases not matched to a gene. Germline CDR1 and CDR2: DFQATT and SNEGSKA (reference sequence). This CDR3 has 15 residues. CDR3 bases: TGCAGTGCTAGAGGGACAGGGACAAACACCGGGGAGCTGTTTTTT. Translating it yields CSARGTGTNTGELFF.

This clonotype occurred many times. The chain has TRBV2 and TRBJ2-7; D might be TRBD1 or TRBD2, each matching 5 bases. V dropped 2 bases and J dropped 2 bases, with 13 bases sitting between them. This CDR3 contains 15 residues. Germline lookup yields CDR1 SNHLY and CDR2 FYNNEI. This CDR3 reads CASSEPWDQTYEQYF. The DNA for the CDR3 is TGTGCCAGCAGTGAACCCTGGGACCAAACCTACGAGCAGTACTTC.

Remarks on this clonotype: A much larger clone is a single base away; this may be a read error. The V call is TRBV2, the J call TRBJ1-5, with D possibly TRBD1 on 5 matching bases. The CDR3 length is 13 residues. The germline gives CDR1 SNHLY, CDR2 FYNNEI. CDR3: CTSSPGLSQPQHF. For the CDR3, the DNA is TGTACCAGCAGCCCAGGGCTCAGTCAGCCCCAGCATTTT.

This clonotype was seen repeatedly, ten times or more. The chain is built from TRBV11-2 and TRBJ1-1; 8 bases map to TRBD1. The CDR3 is 13 residues long. Germline CDR1 SGHAT, CDR2 FQNNGV. The V segment lost 5 bases and the J segment 5 bases; nucleotides outside the gene matches: 4. CDR3 in DNA: TGTGCCAGCAGCCTCAGACAGGGGACTGAAGCTTTCTTT. Its protein product is CASSLRQGTEAFF.

In its sample, this clonotype was seen many times. The V call is TRBV30, the J call TRBJ2-7, with 9 bases that match TRBD2. The CDR3 totals 15 residues. Germline loops: CDR1 GTSNPN, CDR2 SVGIG (reference sequence). J was trimmed by 3 bases and V by 5 bases; bases with no gene match: 11. In DNA, the CDR3 is TGTGCCTGGGGCCCTCGGTTAGCGGGGGACTACGAGCAGTACTTC. Translating gives CAWGPRLAGDYEQYF.

This clonotype was seen more than once but under ten times. This clone may be a read error of a much larger clone one base away. The chain couples TRBV20-1 to TRBJ2-2; no firm D call. Trimming removed 0 bases from V and 6 bases from J, with 8 bases in between. The CDR3 covers 13 residues. Germline values: CDR1 DFQATT, CDR2 SNEGSKA (reference sequence). This CDR3 reads CSARDLNAGELFF. CDR3 bases: TGCAGTGCTAGAGACTTAAACGCCGGGGAGCTGTTTTTT.

This clonotype was recorded at least ten times. This chain connects TRBV15 to TRBJ1-1; possible D gene TRBD1, 6 bases. Trimming stripped 6 bases from V and 7 bases from J, with 12 bases between. The CDR3 is 12 amino acids. The V gene's germline CDR1 is LNHNV and CDR2 YYDKDF (reference sequence). Here the CDR3 DNA reads TGTGCCACCAGGGGGCGGGGGCTTGAAGCTTTCTTT. As protein: CATRGRGLEAFF.